A single sample gave rise to the 31 T cell receptor beta chains below, sequenced in a study of blood T cells in healthy people across ages. PCR was performed a second time for roughly 7 to 12 cycles using a sample-barcoded 5' primer and a J-beta primer mix. TCRdb processed the 5' RACE reads anew with MiXCR; each CDR3 protein has one entry. Seen here are about 780,000 distinct CDR3 sequences, less than 60% observed once, and the top ten hold about a sixth. The sample comprised blood. The receptors stem from an elderly man in good health.

To note about this clonotype: Being one base from a much bigger clone, this may be a read error. V usage is TRBV29-1 and J usage is TRBJ2-5, with D unclear. The J call could be wrong; TRBJ2-7 is a better fit for the DNA end. This CDR3 has 9 residues. Germline assignment: CDR1 SQVTM and CDR2 ANQGSEA. CDR3: CSVSYEQYF. The CDR3 nucleotides are TGCAGCGTTTCGTACGAGCAGTACTTC.

The V gene is TRBV10-3, the J gene TRBJ2-7, with 7 bases aligning to TRBD2. The CDR3 length is 14 residues. Germline CDR1 and CDR2: ENHRY and SYGVKD. Trimming took 6 bases from V and 4 from J; bases not matched to a gene: 9. This chain's CDR3 is CAIRAGTTGYEQYF. For the CDR3, the DNA is TGTGCCATCAGGGCCGGGACTACGGGGTACGAGCAGTACTTC.

This clonotype was recorded only once. The V gene is TRBV20-1, the J gene TRBJ2-7, with 8 bases fitting TRBD2. Per germline, CDR1 DFQATT and CDR2 SNEGSKA (reference sequence). CDR3 size: 13 residues. V lost 6 bases, J lost 2 bases, and 6 bases stayed unmatched. This chain's CDR3 is CSATPGGTYEQYF. The CDR3 DNA follows: TGCAGTGCGACCCCGGGGGGGACCTACGAGCAGTACTTC.

This chain connects TRBV28 to TRBJ1-2; 9 bases agree with TRBD1. Unmatched junction bases numbered 18, after V lost 5 bases and J lost 8 bases. CDR1 is MDHEN, CDR2 SYDVKM, per germline. This CDR3 region has 17 residues. CDR3 DNA sequence: TGTGCCAGCAGTGGCAGCGGGACAGGGACTACCTTTCTAGGCTACACCTTC. It codes for CASSGSGTGTTFLGYTF.

This chain joins TRBV7-3 and TRBJ2-3; perhaps TRBD1 as D (5 bases). This CDR3 is built from 14 residues. Trimming shortened V by 6 bases and J by 2 bases, and 12 bases separated the two germline ends. The V gene's germline CDR1 is SGHTA and CDR2 FQGTGA. The CDR3 sequence is CASSFIGATDTQYF. The CDR3 DNA follows: TGTGCCAGCAGTTTTATAGGGGCCACAGATACGCAGTATTTT.

The rearrangement uses TRBV10-3 and TRBJ2-5; TRBD2 aligns across 7 bases. Germline V gene lookup returns CDR1 ENHRY and CDR2 SYGVKD. CDR3 length: 14 residues. V gave up 11 bases and J gave up 5 bases; unmatched junction bases: 14. CDR3 sequence (DNA): TGTGCCGCGGGGAGTGTTGGGGGAGGGGAGACCCAGTACTTC. Translating gives CAAGSVGGGETQYF.

This clonotype was counted a few times. A much more abundant neighbour one base away suggests this may be a read error. This sequence joins TRBV29-1 and TRBJ2-4, with D possibly TRBD2 on 5 matching bases. V was cut by 6 bases and J by 4 bases, with 13 bases left in between. The CDR3 runs 13 residues. From germline, CDR1 is SQVTM and CDR2 ANQGSEA. The CDR3 bases are TGCAGCGTGACACGGGAAATAAAAAACATTCAGTACTTC. Amino acid sequence: CSVTREIKNIQYF.

This sequence joins TRBV29-1 and TRBJ1-2; D unresolved. Germline CDR1 SQVTM, CDR2 ANQGSEA. CDR3 length: 13 amino acids. Deletions cut 3 bases from V and 3 bases from J, with 11 bases between. The CDR3 loop reads CSVDRPSDYGYTF. CDR3 DNA sequence: TGCAGCGTTGACAGACCCTCAGACTATGGCTACACCTTC.

The chain recombines TRBV20-1 with TRBJ2-7; TRBD2 agrees at 9 bases. J lost 6 bases, V lost 0 bases, and 6 bases had no gene match. The germline CDR1 and CDR2 sequences are DFQATT and SNEGSKA (reference sequence). This CDR3 contains 14 residues. The CDR3 reads CSARDGSGSSEQYF. The CDR3 DNA sequence: TGCAGTGCTAGAGACGGTAGCGGGAGCTCCGAGCAGTACTTC.

Details on this clonotype: Sequence at one end of the junction differs from germline and may be a read error. This rearrangement joins TRBV2 to TRBJ1-2, with D hard to call. The germline CDR1 and CDR2 sequences are SNHLY and FYNNEI. CDR3 length: 12 residues. CDR3 amino acids: CASRRANYSYTF. The CDR3 nucleotides are TGTGCCAGCAGACGAGCTAACTATAGCTACACCTTC.

This clonotype showed up many times. J is TRBJ2-1 and V is TRBV2; D is tentatively TRBD1 or TRBD2 (5 bases each). Looked up from germline, CDR1 is SNHLY and CDR2 is FYNNEI. Trimming cost V 2 bases and J 10 bases, with 6 bases left between them. This CDR3 has 11 amino acids. Here the CDR3 reads CASSEWGEQFF. As DNA, the CDR3 is TGTGCCAGCAGTGAATGGGGGGAGCAGTTCTTC. Filled out from reference TRBV2 and TRBJ2-1, the complete variable domain reads EPEVTQTPSHQVTQMGQEVILRCVPISNHLYFYWYRQILGQKVEFLVSFYNNEISEKSEIFDDQFSVERPDGSNFTLKIRSTKLEDSAMYFCASSEWGEQFFGPGTRLTVL.

The V and J genes are TRBV11-2 and TRBJ2-1; 12 bases align to TRBD2. This CDR3 comprises 21 residues. V was pared by 2 bases and J by 5 bases, with 19 bases of the junction left unmatched. The germline CDR1 and CDR2 sequences are SGHAT and FQNNGV. The CDR3 nucleotides are TGTGCCAGCAGCTTATTGGGTGGGCGACTAGCGGGAGTGTATAGGAACAATGAGCAGTTCTTC. Protein: CASSLLGGRLAGVYRNNEQFF. The entire variable domain, with the rest obtained from reference TRBV11-2 and TRBJ2-1, is as follows: EAGVAQSPRYKIIEKRQSVAFWCNPISGHATLYWYQQILGQGPKLLIQFQNNGVVDDSQLPKDRFSAERLKGVDSTLKIQPAKLEDSAVYLCASSLLGGRLAGVYRNNEQFFGPGTRLTVL.

The rearrangement joins TRBV11-3 to TRBJ2-7, with D tentatively TRBD1 (6 bases). CDR1 is SGHNT, CDR2 YENEEA, per germline. The CDR3 covers 13 residues. Trimming left V 3 bases short and J 6 bases short, with 12 bases between. CDR3 protein: CASSLNRAAEQYF. The CDR3 DNA is TGTGCCAGCAGCTTGAACAGGGCGGCCGAGCAGTACTTC.

The rearrangement uses TRBV10-3 and TRBJ1-2, with 7 nucleotides matching TRBD1. Germline V lookup: CDR1 ENHRY, CDR2 SYGVKD. The CDR3 extends over 15 amino acids. V lost 2 bases, J lost 3 bases, and 6 bases stayed unmatched. CDR3 in amino acids: CAISERAGTDYGYTF. The CDR3 DNA reads TGTGCCATCAGTGAGAGGGCTGGGACAGACTATGGCTACACCTTC.

This chain links TRBV24-1 with TRBJ2-3, with a weak D call TRBD1 (5 bases). Trimming cost V 6 bases and J 3 bases, with 15 bases left between them. The germline V gene has CDR1 KGHDR and CDR2 SFDVKD. CDR3 length: 15 residues. The CDR3 DNA is TGTGCCACCAGTAATCCCCTGAGGACAACAGATACGCAGTATTTT. Its protein is CATSNPLRTTDTQYF.

The chain couples TRBV2 to TRBJ2-5; D is possibly TRBD1 (7 bases). The CDR3 loop spans 13 amino acids. V lost 7 bases, J lost 11 bases, and 20 bases lay in between. Germline V CDR1 and CDR2: SNHLY, FYNNEI. The CDR3 DNA follows: TGTGCCAGCACGAACACAGGGGCAGGGGGGCAGTACTTC. It is translated as CASTNTGAGGQYF.

The rearrangement joins TRBV20-1 to TRBJ2-1, with D perhaps matching TRBD1 (6 bases). The germline CDR1 and CDR2 sequences are DFQATT and SNEGSKA (reference sequence). The V end lost 4 bases, the J end lost 9 bases, and 16 bases lay between the germline ends. The CDR3 runs to 13 residues. The DNA of the CDR3 is TGCAGTGCTATCTTACAGGGTAGGGCTGAGCAGTTCTTC. Protein sequence: CSAILQGRAEQFF.

This clonotype was detected only a few times. The J gene is TRBJ2-5, the V gene TRBV2, with D possibly being TRBD1 (6 bases). Trimming left V 8 bases short and J 5 bases short, with 18 bases between. This CDR3 spans 14 amino acids. CDR1 and CDR2 from the germline V gene are SNHLY and FYNNEI. For the CDR3, the DNA is TGTGCCAGCGGGACAAATGGCGGCGATGAGACCCAGTACTTC. Encoded protein: CASGTNGGDETQYF.

The J gene is TRBJ2-1, the V gene TRBV2; 9 bases map to TRBD1. CDR3 length equals 13 residues. With 10 bases clipped from V and 8 bases from J, the junction kept 9 bases outside the gene matches. In germline, CDR1 is SNHLY, CDR2 FYNNEI. The CDR3 region has the DNA TGTGCCACCCGGACAGGGGTGGGCCATGAGCAGTTCTTC. Its translation: CATRTGVGHEQFF.

The table lists this clonotype with a count of one. V gene TRBV7-3 combines with J gene TRBJ2-7; no definite D call. The CDR3 is made up of 13 amino acids. The V end lost 5 bases, the J end lost 0 bases, and 8 bases lay between the germline ends. Germline assignment: CDR1 SGHTA and CDR2 FQGTGA. The DNA of the CDR3 is TGTGCCAGCAGCCACGGCTACTCCTACGAGCAGTACTTC. Amino acids: CASSHGYSYEQYF.

This clonotype has a count of ten or more. The rearrangement links TRBV10-3 to TRBJ2-5; D is ambiguous. The CDR3 is made up of 13 amino acids. The V end was cut by 1 base, the J end by 2 bases, with 5 bases between. Germline values: CDR1 ENHRY, CDR2 SYGVKD. The CDR3 region is CAISELQQETQYF. In DNA, the CDR3 is TGTGCCATCAGTGAGTTACAGCAAGAGACCCAGTACTTC.

The chain carries TRBV5-5 and TRBJ2-7; TRBD1 or TRBD2 may be the D gene (5 bases each). This CDR3 has 14 residues. Germline V gene sequence: CDR1 SGHKS, CDR2 YYEKEE (reference sequence). The V and J ends lost 6 bases and 4 bases respectively, with 17 bases between them. Here the CDR3 reads CASTFGASIYEQYF. In nucleotides, the CDR3 is TGTGCCAGCACCTTCGGGGCCTCAATATACGAGCAGTACTTC. Complete variable domain (other parts from reference TRBV5-5 and TRBJ2-7): DAGVTQSPTHLIKTRGQQVTLRCSPISGHKSVSWYQQVLGQGPQFIFQYYEKEERGRGNFPDRFSARQFPNYSSELNVNALLLGDSALYLCASTFGASIYEQYFGPGTRLTVT.

The CDR3 DNA is TGTGCCAGCATGTCAGCCTACGAGCAGTACTTC. This codes for CASMSAYEQYF. This chain links TRBV28 with TRBJ2-7; D remains ambiguous. The V end lost 7 bases, the J end lost 2 bases, and 6 bases lay between the germline ends. This CDR3 contains 11 residues. Germline assignment: CDR1 MDHEN and CDR2 SYDVKM.

This chain joins TRBV7-2 and TRBJ2-3, with 7 bases identical to TRBD2. V gave up 5 bases and J gave up 2 bases; unmatched junction bases: 4. Germline-derived CDR1 and CDR2 are SGHTA and FQGNSA. The CDR3 loop spans 14 amino acids. The CDR3 DNA reads TGTGCCAGCAGCAAGGGACTATTCACAGATACGCAGTATTTT. This codes for CASSKGLFTDTQYF.

The chain is built from TRBV24-1 and TRBJ2-3; 11 bases fit TRBD2. Germline loops: CDR1 KGHDR, CDR2 SFDVKD. CDR3 length: 16 amino acids. The junction had 2 bases not matched to a gene; V was cut back by 1 base and J by 3 bases. The CDR3 reads CATSDFTSGSTDTQYF. The CDR3 nucleotides read TGTGCCACCAGTGATTTCACTAGCGGGAGTACAGATACGCAGTATTTT.

This clonotype was picked up a small number of times. The J gene is TRBJ2-1, the V gene TRBV29-1; D unresolved. CDR3 size: 11 residues. CDR1 and CDR2 from the germline V gene are SQVTM and ANQGSEA. Trimming removed 4 bases at V and 10 bases at J, with 11 bases between. DNA for the CDR3: TGCAGCGTTGGGTTTCGGCAAGAGCAGTTCTTC. The encoded protein is CSVGFRQEQFF.

Many counts were recorded for this clonotype. The chain is built from TRBV5-1 and TRBJ2-7, with TRBD1 identical over 9 bases. J was trimmed by 3 bases and V by 4 bases; bases with no gene match: 11. Per germline, CDR1 SGHRS and CDR2 YFSETQ. This CDR3 has 16 amino acids. CDR3 DNA: TGCGCCAGCAGCGATGGACCCTGGGACAGGGACTACGAGCAGTACTTC. It translates to CASSDGPWDRDYEQYF.

The rearrangement joins TRBV29-1 to TRBJ1-4, with 8 bases fitting TRBD1. V shed 6 bases, J shed 1 base, and the junction held 4 bases outside the gene matches. There are 14 residues in the CDR3. The germline V gene has CDR1 SQVTM and CDR2 ANQGSEA. The CDR3 bases are TGCAGCGTCCTACAGGGGGGAACTAATGAAAAACTGTTTTTT. This sequence encodes CSVLQGGTNEKLFF.

At least ten counts were recorded for this clonotype. V usage is TRBV27 and J usage is TRBJ2-5; D is possibly TRBD2 (7 bases). This CDR3 has 13 amino acids. The V gene lost 6 bases and the J gene lost 4 bases, with 12 bases spanning the gap. Looked up from germline, CDR1 is MNHEY and CDR2 is SMNVEV (reference sequence). Here the CDR3 reads CASRVGGGETQYF. The CDR3 DNA follows: TGTGCCAGCAGGGTAGGGGGGGGAGAGACCCAGTACTTC.

The V call is TRBV4-3, the J call TRBJ2-1; 14 bases map to TRBD2. The CDR3 runs 16 residues. After removal of 3 bases from V and 5 bases from J, the junction contained 3 bases not matched to a gene. The germline V gene encodes CDR1 LGHNA and CDR2 YSLEER. DNA for the CDR3: TGCGCCAGCAGCCAGTGGACTAGCGGGAGGCACAATGAGCAGTTCTTC. Protein product: CASSQWTSGRHNEQFF.

This clonotype was picked up many times. J is TRBJ2-7 and V is TRBV5-1; D is ambiguous. The CDR3 loop spans 15 amino acids. Germline lookup yields CDR1 SGHRS and CDR2 YFSETQ. The ends were cut back, 1 base at V and 0 bases at J, with 11 bases in the middle. The CDR3 region is CASSLLGGGSYEQYF. The CDR3 coding sequence is TGCGCCAGCAGCTTGCTGGGTGGCGGCTCCTACGAGCAGTACTTC. Filled out from reference TRBV5-1 and TRBJ2-7, the complete variable domain reads KAGVTQTPRYLIKTRGQQVTLSCSPISGHRSVSWYQQTPGQGLQFLFEYFSETQRNKGNFPGRFSGRQFSNSRSEMNVSTLELGDSALYLCASSLLGGGSYEQYFGPGTRLTVT.